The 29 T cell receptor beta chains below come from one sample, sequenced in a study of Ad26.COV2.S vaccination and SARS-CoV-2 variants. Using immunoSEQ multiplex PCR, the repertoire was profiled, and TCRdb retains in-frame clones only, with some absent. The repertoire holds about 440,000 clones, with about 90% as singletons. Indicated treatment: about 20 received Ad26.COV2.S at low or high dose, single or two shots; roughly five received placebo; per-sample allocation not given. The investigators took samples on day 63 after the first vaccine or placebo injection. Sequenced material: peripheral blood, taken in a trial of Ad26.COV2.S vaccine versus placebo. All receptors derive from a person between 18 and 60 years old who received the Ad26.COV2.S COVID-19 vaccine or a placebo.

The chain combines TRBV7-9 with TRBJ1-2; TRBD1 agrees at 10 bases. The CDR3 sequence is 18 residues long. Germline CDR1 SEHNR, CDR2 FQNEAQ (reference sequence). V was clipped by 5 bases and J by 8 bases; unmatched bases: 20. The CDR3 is CASSQRKTGTGVFGGYTF. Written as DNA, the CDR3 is TGTGCCAGCAGCCAGCGCAAGACCGGGACAGGGGTTTTTGGAGGCTACACCTTC. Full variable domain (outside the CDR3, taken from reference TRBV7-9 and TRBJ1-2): DTGVSQNPRHKITKRGQNVTFRCDPISEHNRLYWYRQTLGQGPEFLTYFQNEAQLEKSRLLSDRFSAERPKGSFSTLEIQRTEQGDSAMYLCASSQRKTGTGVFGGYTFGSGTRLTVV.

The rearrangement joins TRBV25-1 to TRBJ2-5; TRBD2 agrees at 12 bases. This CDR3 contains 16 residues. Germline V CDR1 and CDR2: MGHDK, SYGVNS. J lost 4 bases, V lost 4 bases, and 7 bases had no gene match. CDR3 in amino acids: CASSAGASGRGETQYF. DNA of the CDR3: TGTGCCAGCAGTGCAGGGGCTAGCGGGAGGGGAGAGACCCAGTACTTC.

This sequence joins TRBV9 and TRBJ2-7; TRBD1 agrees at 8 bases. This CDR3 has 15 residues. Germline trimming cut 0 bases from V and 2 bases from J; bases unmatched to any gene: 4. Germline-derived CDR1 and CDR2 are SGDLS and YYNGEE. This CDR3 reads CASSVGTGNTYEQYF. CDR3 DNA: TGTGCCAGCAGCGTAGGGACAGGGAACACCTACGAGCAGTACTTC.

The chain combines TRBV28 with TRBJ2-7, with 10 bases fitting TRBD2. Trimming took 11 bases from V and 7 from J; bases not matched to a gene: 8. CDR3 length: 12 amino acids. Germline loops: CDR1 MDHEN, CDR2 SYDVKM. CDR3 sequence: CASRLAGVEQYF. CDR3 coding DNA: TGTGCCTCCCGGCTAGCGGGAGTTGAGCAGTACTTC.

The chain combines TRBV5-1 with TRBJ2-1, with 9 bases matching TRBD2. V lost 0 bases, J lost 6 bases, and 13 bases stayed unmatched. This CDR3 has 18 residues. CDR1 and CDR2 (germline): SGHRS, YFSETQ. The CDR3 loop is CASSLGPPGTSSRNEQFF. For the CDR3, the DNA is TGCGCCAGCAGCTTGGGCCCCCCAGGGACTAGCTCGCGCAATGAGCAGTTCTTC. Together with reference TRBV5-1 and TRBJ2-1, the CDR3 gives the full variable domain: KAGVTQTPRYLIKTRGQQVTLSCSPISGHRSVSWYQQTPGQGLQFLFEYFSETQRNKGNFPGRFSGRQFSNSRSEMNVSTLELGDSALYLCASSLGPPGTSSRNEQFFGPGTRLTVL.

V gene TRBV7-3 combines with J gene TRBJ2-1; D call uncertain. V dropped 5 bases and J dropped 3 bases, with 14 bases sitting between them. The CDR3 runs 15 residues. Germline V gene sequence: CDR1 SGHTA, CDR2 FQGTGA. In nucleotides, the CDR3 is TGTGCCAGCAGCCGAACGGCAACGGACTACAATGAGCAGTTCTTC. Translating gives CASSRTATDYNEQFF.

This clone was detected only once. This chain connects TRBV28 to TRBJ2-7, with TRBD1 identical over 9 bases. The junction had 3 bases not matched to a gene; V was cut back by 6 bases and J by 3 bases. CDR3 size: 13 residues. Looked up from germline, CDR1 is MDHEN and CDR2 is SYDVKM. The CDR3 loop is CASRMTGGYEQYF. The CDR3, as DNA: TGTGCCAGCAGGATGACAGGGGGCTACGAGCAGTACTTC. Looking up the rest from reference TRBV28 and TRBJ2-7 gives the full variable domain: DVKVTQSSRYLVKRTGEKVFLECVQDMDHENMFWYRQDPGLGLRLIYFSYDVKMKEKGDIPEGYSVSREKKERFSLILESASTNQTSMYLCASRMTGGYEQYFGPGTRLTVT.

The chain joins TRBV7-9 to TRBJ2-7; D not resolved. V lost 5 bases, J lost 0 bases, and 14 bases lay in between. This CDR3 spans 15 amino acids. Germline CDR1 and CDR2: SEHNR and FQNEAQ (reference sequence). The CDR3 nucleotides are TGTGCCAGCAGCCTTGACATATCCCCCTCCTACGAGCAGTACTTC. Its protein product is CASSLDISPSYEQYF.

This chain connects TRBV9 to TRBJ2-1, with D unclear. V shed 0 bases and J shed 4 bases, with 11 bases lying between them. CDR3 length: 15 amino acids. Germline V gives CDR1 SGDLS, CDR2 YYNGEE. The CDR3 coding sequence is TGTGCCAGCAGCGTAGAGGCCGGATCTTACAATGAGCAGTTCTTC. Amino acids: CASSVEAGSYNEQFF.

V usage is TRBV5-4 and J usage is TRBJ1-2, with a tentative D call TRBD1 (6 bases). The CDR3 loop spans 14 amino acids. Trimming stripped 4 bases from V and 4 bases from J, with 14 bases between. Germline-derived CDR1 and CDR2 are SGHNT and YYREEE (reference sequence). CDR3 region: CASSPLDSGYGYTF. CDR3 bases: TGTGCCAGCAGCCCACTGGACAGCGGCTATGGCTACACCTTC.

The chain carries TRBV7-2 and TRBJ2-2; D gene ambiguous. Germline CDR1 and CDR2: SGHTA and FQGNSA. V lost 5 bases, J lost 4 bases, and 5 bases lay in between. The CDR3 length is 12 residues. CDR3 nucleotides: TGTGCCAGCAGCGAGGTCACCGGGGAGCTGTTTTTT. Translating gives CASSEVTGELFF. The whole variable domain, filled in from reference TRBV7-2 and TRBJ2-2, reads GAGVSQSPSNKVTEKGKDVELRCDPISGHTALYWYRQSLGQGLEFLIYFQGNSAPDKSGLPSDRFSAERTGGSVSTLTIQRTQQEDSAVYLCASSEVTGELFFGEGSRLTVL.

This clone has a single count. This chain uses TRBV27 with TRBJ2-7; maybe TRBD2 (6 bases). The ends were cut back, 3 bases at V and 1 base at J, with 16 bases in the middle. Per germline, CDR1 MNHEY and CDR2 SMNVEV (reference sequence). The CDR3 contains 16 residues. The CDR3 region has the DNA TGTGCCAGCAGTTTTTCGGGGGAAGCTCCTTCCTACGAGCAGTACTTC. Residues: CASSFSGEAPSYEQYF.

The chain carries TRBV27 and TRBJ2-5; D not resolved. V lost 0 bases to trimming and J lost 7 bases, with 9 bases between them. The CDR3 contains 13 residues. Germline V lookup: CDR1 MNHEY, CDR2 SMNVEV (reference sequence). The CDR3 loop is CASSLSRQRTQYF. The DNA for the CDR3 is TGTGCCAGCAGTTTATCTAGGCAAAGGACCCAGTACTTC.

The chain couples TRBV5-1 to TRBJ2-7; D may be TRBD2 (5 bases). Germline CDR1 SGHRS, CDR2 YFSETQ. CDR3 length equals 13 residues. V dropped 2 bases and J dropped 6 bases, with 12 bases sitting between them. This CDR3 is CASSLPGLGEQYF. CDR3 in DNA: TGCGCCAGCAGCTTACCGGGGTTAGGCGAGCAGTACTTC.

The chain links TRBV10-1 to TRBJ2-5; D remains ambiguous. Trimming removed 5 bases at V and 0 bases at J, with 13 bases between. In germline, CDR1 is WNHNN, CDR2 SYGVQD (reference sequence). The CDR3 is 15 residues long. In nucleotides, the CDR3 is TGCGCCAGCAGTATGCACCTAAAGTACCAAGAGACCCAGTACTTC. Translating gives CASSMHLKYQETQYF.

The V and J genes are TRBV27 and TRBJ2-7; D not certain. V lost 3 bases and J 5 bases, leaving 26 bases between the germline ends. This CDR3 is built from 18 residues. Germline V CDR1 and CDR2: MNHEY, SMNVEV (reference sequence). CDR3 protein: CASSFAVAQPIYQNEQYF. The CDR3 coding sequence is TGTGCCAGCAGTTTCGCAGTAGCACAGCCCATATATCAGAACGAGCAGTACTTC.

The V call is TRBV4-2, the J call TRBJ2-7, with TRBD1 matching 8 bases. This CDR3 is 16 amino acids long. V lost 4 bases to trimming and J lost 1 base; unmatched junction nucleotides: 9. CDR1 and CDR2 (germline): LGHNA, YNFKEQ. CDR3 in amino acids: CASSPTGTGRSYEQYF. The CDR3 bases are TGTGCCAGCAGCCCAACCGGGACAGGACGGTCCTACGAGCAGTACTTC.

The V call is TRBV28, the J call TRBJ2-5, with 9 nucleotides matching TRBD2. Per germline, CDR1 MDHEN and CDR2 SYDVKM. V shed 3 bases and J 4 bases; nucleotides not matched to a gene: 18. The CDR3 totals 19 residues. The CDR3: CASSFQNLGLAGKIETQYF. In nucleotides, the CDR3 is TGTGCCAGCAGTTTCCAAAACCTGGGGCTAGCGGGAAAAATAGAGACCCAGTACTTC. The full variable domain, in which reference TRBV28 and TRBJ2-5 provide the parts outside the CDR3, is DVKVTQSSRYLVKRTGEKVFLECVQDMDHENMFWYRQDPGLGLRLIYFSYDVKMKEKGDIPEGYSVSREKKERFSLILESASTNQTSMYLCASSFQNLGLAGKIETQYFGPGTRLLVL.

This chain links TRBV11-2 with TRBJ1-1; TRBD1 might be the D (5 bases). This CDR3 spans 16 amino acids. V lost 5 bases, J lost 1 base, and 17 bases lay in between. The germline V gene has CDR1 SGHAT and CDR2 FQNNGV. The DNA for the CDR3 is TGTGCCAGCAGCCCATCCGGGTGGGGCGAGAACACTGAAGCTTTCTTT. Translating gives CASSPSGWGENTEAFF.

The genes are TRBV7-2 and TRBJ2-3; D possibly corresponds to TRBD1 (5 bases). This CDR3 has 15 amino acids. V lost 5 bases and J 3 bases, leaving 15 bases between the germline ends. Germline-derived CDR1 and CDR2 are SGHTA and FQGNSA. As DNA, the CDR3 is TGTGCCAGCAGCCTCGCAGGGCATGAAACAGATACGCAGTATTTT. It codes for CASSLAGHETDTQYF.

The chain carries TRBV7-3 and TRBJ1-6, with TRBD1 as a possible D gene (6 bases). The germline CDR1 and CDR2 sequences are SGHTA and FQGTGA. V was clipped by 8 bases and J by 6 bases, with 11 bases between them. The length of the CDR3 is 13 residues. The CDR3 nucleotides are TGTGCCAGCTCGAGGGGGGGTAATTCACCCCTCCACTTT. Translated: CASSRGGNSPLHF. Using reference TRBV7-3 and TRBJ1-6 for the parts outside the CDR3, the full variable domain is GAGVSQTPSNKVTEKGKYVELRCDPISGHTALYWYRQSLGQGPEFLIYFQGTGAADDSGLPNDRFFAVRPEGSVSTLKIQRTERGDSAVYLCASSRGGNSPLHFGNGTRLTVT.

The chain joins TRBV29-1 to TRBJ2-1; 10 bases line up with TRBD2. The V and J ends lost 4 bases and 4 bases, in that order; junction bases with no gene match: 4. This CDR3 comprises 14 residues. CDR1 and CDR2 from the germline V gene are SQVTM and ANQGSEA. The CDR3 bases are TGCAGCGTTGGGGAGCGGGAGGGTTACAATGAGCAGTTCTTC. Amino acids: CSVGEREGYNEQFF.

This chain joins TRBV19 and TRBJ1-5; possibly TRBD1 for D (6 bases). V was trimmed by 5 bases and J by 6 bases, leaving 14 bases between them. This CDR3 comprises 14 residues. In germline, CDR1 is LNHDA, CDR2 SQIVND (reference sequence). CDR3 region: CASSLTGYIQPQHF. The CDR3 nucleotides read TGTGCCAGTAGTTTAACAGGGTATATTCAGCCCCAGCATTTT.

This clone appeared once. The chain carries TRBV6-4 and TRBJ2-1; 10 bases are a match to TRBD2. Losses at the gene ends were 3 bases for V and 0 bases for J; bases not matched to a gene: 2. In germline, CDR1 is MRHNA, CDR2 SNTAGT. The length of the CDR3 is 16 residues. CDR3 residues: CASSDSGGSSYNEQFF. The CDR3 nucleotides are TGTGCCAGCAGTGATAGCGGGGGGTCCTCCTACAATGAGCAGTTCTTC.

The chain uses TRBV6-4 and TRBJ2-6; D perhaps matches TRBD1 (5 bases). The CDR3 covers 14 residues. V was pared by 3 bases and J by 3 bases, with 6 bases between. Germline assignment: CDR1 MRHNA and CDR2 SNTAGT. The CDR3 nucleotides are TGTGCCAGCAGTGAAGGGGTTGGGGCCAACGTCCTGACTTTC. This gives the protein CASSEGVGANVLTF.

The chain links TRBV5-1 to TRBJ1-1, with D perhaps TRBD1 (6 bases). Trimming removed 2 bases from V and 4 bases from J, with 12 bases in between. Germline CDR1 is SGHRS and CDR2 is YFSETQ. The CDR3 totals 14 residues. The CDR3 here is CASSLYGRGTEAFF. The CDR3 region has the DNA TGCGCCAGCAGCTTATATGGCAGGGGCACTGAAGCTTTCTTT.

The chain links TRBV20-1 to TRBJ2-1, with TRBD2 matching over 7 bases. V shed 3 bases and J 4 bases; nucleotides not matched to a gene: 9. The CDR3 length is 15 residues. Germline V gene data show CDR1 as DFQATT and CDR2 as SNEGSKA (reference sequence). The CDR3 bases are TGCAGTGCTAGTTTTCCGCGGGAGTTATACAATGAGCAGTTCTTC. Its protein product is CSASFPRELYNEQFF.

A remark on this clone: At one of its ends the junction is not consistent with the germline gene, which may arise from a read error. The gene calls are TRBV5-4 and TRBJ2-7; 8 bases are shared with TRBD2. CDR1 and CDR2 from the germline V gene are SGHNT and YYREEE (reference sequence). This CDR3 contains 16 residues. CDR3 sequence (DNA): TGTGCCAGCAGCCCGCAGGGGAGGGAGACTAGCGAGGTCTTGCACTTC. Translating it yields CASSPQGRETSEVLHF. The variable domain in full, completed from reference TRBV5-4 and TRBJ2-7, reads ETGVTQSPTHLIKTRGQQVTLRCSSQSGHNTVSWYQQALGQGPQFIFQYYREEENGRGNFPPRFSGLQFPNYSSELNVNALELDDSALYLCASSPQGRETSEVLHFGPGTRLTVT.

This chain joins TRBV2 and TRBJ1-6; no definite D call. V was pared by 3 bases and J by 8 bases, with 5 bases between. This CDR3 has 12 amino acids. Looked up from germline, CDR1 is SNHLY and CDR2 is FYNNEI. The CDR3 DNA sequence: TGTGCCAGCAGTGAGGCAGATTCACCCCTCCACTTT. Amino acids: CASSEADSPLHF.